This T cell receptor (beta chain) appears in the sequencing data of a study of T cell repertoires in cytomegalovirus infection. CDR1 MDHEN and CDR2 SYDVKM come from the germline V gene. V dropped 6 bases and J dropped 0 bases, with 11 bases sitting between them. The CDR3 is made up of 14 amino acids. This clonotype has a count of ten or more. TCRdb passed the reads through MiXCR, listing each CDR3 protein once. The table has 230,000 or so distinct CDR3 sequences, 15% to 20% seen once; the top ten hold around half. The chain recombines TRBV28 with TRBJ2-5, with D hard to call. This TCR was sampled from a human donor in good health (CMV status not recorded). Some clones in this sample may be carry-over from other donors' samples. The specimen sequenced was CD8+ T cells from PBMCs. CDR3 region: CASSQRTYQETQYF. For the CDR3, the DNA is TGTGCCAGCAGCCAGCGAACGTACCAAGAGACCCAGTACTTC.